This T cell receptor beta chain was profiled in a study of cytomegalovirus exposure and HLA in healthy donors (dated by TCRdb to about 2017). Looking at the study overall: An earlier analysis of some 550 of the donors reported approximately 270 Gb of sequence data and around 110 million unique TCR beta sequences from about 200 million T cells. Across approximately 400 genotyped donors of the cohort, an average of about 240,000 unique TCR beta nucleotide sequences per donor were sequenced, and roughly 20% of those sequences were non-productive. Four to six DR-DQ haplotypes were handled as single units for association and clustering, since linkage in the cohort was strong. To study patterns of TCR occurrence, a later analysis re-analyzed previously published TCR beta repertoires from around 700 donors and added high-resolution HLA genotyping. HLA typing included class I and class II loci at four-digit resolution. An early release covering 500 to 750 HLA-typed donors comprised about 300 gigabases of sequencing data and 85 million to 100 million unique TCR sequences. Every discovery cohort repertoire had been produced on one sequencing platform. Donor age, sex, ethnicity and CMV serostatus were compiled alongside the repertoire data. Typing coverage differed by locus: A, B, C, DRB1 and DQB1 were typed in about 620-640 donors, DQA1 in about 510, DPA1 in 600 to 610, and DPB1 in roughly 470. The study was designed to test whether signatures of past pathogen exposure could be identified by cataloging public T cell receptors. In a later genetic analysis, genome-wide SNP genotypes for about three fifths of the roughly 670 donors were used, and that subset was treated as a discovery cohort. Rather than drawing on any new phenotypic data, the later analysis identified candidate immune exposures from TCR beta sequences and the way those sequences occurred across donors. To decide whether each TCR beta V gene segment behaved as functional or pseudogenic, an earlier analysis of 587 of the donors relied on high-throughput TCR beta sequencing. The study profiled the T cell repertoires of about 720 subjects by immunosequencing and related them to cytomegalovirus serostatus. To predict cytomegalovirus infection status, the study combined high-throughput TCR immunosequencing, statistical association of individual TCRs with disease status, and machine learning. Along with the roughly 710-subject first cohort, a separate validation cohort of over 90 different subjects was used. Among the roughly 400 genotyped donors, 75% to 90% belonged to the genetic ancestry cluster associated with self-reported Caucasian donors.

The CDR3 has 16 amino acids, counting the end cysteine and phenylalanine. Only the CDR3 DNA is retained, 48 bases long and in frame from the first base. The germline V gene provides CDR1 MDHEN and CDR2 SYDVKM. A distance of 16 bases separates the germline ends of V and J, which lose 6 bases and 2 bases respectively. On this clone: This receptor's antigen is unknown. No base quality values were provided; no much bigger clone lies one nucleotide off.

The cohort was made up of 666 healthy bone marrow donors. At the time of sampling, all cohort members were nominally healthy, though unrecorded immune exposures were likely present. The donor was CMV seronegative and was included in the group of under 450 seronegative cohort members. Each donor provided a peripheral blood sample, and peripheral blood mononuclear cells were used for TCR beta sequencing. The Qiagen DNeasy Blood Extraction Kit was used to extract genomic DNA from the blood cell samples. Study-level results and caveats: Across donors, most TCR sequences were observed very rarely, whereas some public TCRs were present in many individuals. Broadly in line with IMGT annotations, most TCR beta V segments showed up in productive rearrangements about 90% or about 30% of the time in an earlier analysis of some 590 of the donors. It was suggested by the authors that the approach could potentially be generalized to other disease states and immunological phenotypes. A later genetic analysis associated a missense DCLRE1C variant with V-gene and J-gene trimming of TCR beta chains, and an independent cohort replicated the association. Because some donors lacked HLA typing at each locus, the association tests relied only on the typed subset. Strong co-occurrence of HLA alleles, especially DR and DQ, made assigning TCR associations to individual alleles difficult. The cohort was sequenced for TCR beta chains only, and without alpha or paired-chain data the features that could be detected were limited. A cluster of highly shared sequence variants was judged likely to represent a technical artifact of the sequencing pipeline. A later analysis found that most CMV-associated TCR beta chains appeared HLA-restricted, with HLA associations seemingly driven largely by CMV exposure. In a later analysis, TCR association rates were found to vary across HLA loci, with the most associated TCRs seen for DRB1 alleles and the fewest for HLA-C alleles. A later analysis associated 15,000 to 20,000 TCR beta sequences with specific HLA alleles at a false discovery rate of 0.05. Seventeen rarely observed V segments, including chromosome 9 orphons, were excluded from the earlier analysis of a few hundred of the donors because counts were too low. In both the original and validation cohorts, the classifier was reported to diagnose cytomegalovirus status with high specificity and sensitivity. Some IMGT-functional V segments, including TRBV6-2 and TRBV6-3, could not be distinguished by the 87-base-pair reads and were therefore excluded. A total of 150 to 200 TCR beta chains were listed by the study as associated with cytomegalovirus. Several of the top co-occurrence clusters appeared to be linked to parvovirus B19, influenza, CMV and Epstein-Barr virus, according to a later analysis. Immune exposure information for the cohort was limited to CMV serostatus. According to a later genetic analysis, donors in an Asian-associated ancestry cluster had fewer N-insertions in productive TCRs than the roughly 700-donor mean. The presence/absence analyses assumed that sequencing depth was roughly uniform across donors, and that assumption may not be true. Linkage disequilibrium might explain the correlated functional status among segregating V segments, but an unknown experimental factor could not be ruled out. Three of the identified cytomegalovirus-associated TCR beta chains were confirmed in vitro to be specific for cytomegalovirus antigens. In a later analysis, HLA-associated TCR beta chains showed more clonal expansion and lower generation probabilities than non-associated chains that were equally common. A further reported finding was that TCR beta sequences accurately predicted the HLA-A and HLA-B alleles for most subjects in the first cohort.

Libraries were built with the immunoSEQ multiplex PCR assay. A mixture of 60 forward primers for TCR Vbeta segments and 13 reverse primers for TCR Jbeta segments was used in the multiplex PCR. Amplification of the CDR3 region of rearranged TCR beta genes was performed with a multiplex PCR assay on genomic DNA. Amplified TCR beta libraries were sequenced as 87-base-pair reads on the Illumina HiSeq System. The original methods were these. Across the 700 or so repertoires, a later analysis counted 80 million or so unique TCR beta chains, approximately 10 million of which were shared by at least two donors. Raw reads were error-corrected and collapsed into unique sequences by a nearest-neighbor algorithm in which closely related sequences were merged to remove PCR and sequencing errors. To assign V, D and J gene segments, CDR3 sequences were aligned to IMGT reference sequences. For a sequence to be retained, a match of at least six nucleotides was required to both a V gene segment and a J gene segment. Rearrangements were called productive when the CDR3 lacked stop codons and stayed in frame with V and J; all others were non-productive. CDR3 was defined by IMGT convention, running from the second conserved V-encoded cysteine to the conserved J-encoded phenylalanine. In an earlier analysis of around 570 of the donors, sequences lacking an unambiguous match to a single V gene segment were excluded. In an earlier analysis of 450 to 750 of the donors, a V segment was called functional when productive rearrangements were above 56.7%, and segregating when the standard deviation between donors exceeded 5%. A statistical classification framework was built to diagnose cytomegalovirus status from the catalog of TCR beta chain sequences. A later analysis assigned V and J genes by comparing TCR nucleotide sequences with IMGT/GENE-DB human TR gene sequences. The TCRdist pipeline was used in a later analysis to assign CDR3 sequences and most-parsimonious VDJ recombination scenarios. A later analysis defined each TCR beta chain by its CDR3 amino acid sequence plus V-gene family, and excluded reads lacking a unique V-gene family. In a later analysis, nearly 600 highly shared, low-generation-probability nucleotide sequences were removed to address suspected cross-contamination and a sequencing artifact. For each public chain, a later analysis derived a clonal expansion index from normalized ranks of inferred template counts within each repertoire. In a later analysis, generation probabilities were computed with a VDJ recombination model fitted to out-of-frame rearrangements, and the resulting probabilities were checked against IGoR. Hypergeometric tests were used in a later analysis to score TCR-TCR, TCR-HLA and TCR-CMV co-occurrence, with a repertoire-size bias correction applied to the TCR pairs. False discovery rates were estimated in a later analysis by permuting HLA or CMV assignments 20 times. In a later analysis, co-occurring TCRs were grouped using DBSCAN, with TCRdist sequence similarity added in when clustering inside HLA-allele-positive subsets. For co-occurrence clustering, repertoires with fewer than 30,000 or more than 120,000 public chains were excluded, along with five repertoires with anomalous nucleotide sharing. Imported from immuneACCESS, the table was reduced by TCRdb to in-frame sequences with V and J called. These copies leave out some clones; in studies compared against another copy, an unresolved V gene accounts for under half, and the cause of the remainder is not known. Clone size and the V and J calls come from that table; the DNA yielded D and trimming. The sample contains more than 150,000 clones, approximately 81% of them found a single time. Clones ranked in the top ten supply less than 2.5% of the sample.

The sequence is built from TRBV28 and TRBJ2-2; TRBD1 is possibly the D segment (7 matching bases). The sequence came from a woman under 30 in good health and CMV-seronegative. The specimen was PBMCs. CDR3 loop: CASSYPGGGNTGELFF. Read as DNA, the sequence is TGTGCCAGCAGCTACCCTGGAGGGGGCAACACCGGGGAGCTGTTTTTT.